This TCR beta chain was retrieved from a study of OX40 agonist ivuxolimab in advanced cancers. Study at large: Among those enrolled, mean age was 60 years (range roughly 20 to 80) and approximately 83% were male. One hepatocellular carcinoma and a couple of cutaneous melanoma patients partially responded.

Germline V CDR1 and CDR2: SGHAT, FQNNGV. V lost 5 bases, J lost 2 bases, and 9 bases lay in between. The CDR3 has 13 amino acids. Study-wide results and limits: The antigen specificity of the peripheral T cells (those that were expanded) was not determined. Blood T cells, both CD4+ and CD8+, expanded clonally by week 6 at 0.1 to 3.0 mg/kg.

Sequenced by immunoSEQ multiplex PCR; TCRdb stores in-frame clones only, minus some. The sample yields roughly 67,000 clones, around 86% seen once. To note about this clone: Its antigen is not identified.

This clonotype originated in an adult with an advanced solid tumor such as melanoma, head and neck, liver or kidney cancer. The sequencing used CD4+ or CD8+ T cells sorted from blood, collected in a trial of the OX40 agonist ivuxolimab. The chain uses TRBV11-2 and TRBJ1-1; the D is unclear. The CDR3 sequence: CASSRQLNTEAFF. The CDR3 DNA follows: TGTGCCAGCAGCCGACAACTAAACACTGAAGCTTTCTTT.